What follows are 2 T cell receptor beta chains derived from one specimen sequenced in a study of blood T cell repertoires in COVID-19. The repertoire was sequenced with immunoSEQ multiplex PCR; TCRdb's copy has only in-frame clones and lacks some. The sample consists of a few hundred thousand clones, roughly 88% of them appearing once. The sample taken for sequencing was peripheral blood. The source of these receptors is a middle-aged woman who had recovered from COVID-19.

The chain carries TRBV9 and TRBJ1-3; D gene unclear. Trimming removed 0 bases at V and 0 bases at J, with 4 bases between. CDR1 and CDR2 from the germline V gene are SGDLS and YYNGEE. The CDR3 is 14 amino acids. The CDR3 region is CASSVGLSGNTIYF. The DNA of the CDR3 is TGTGCCAGCAGCGTAGGTCTCTCTGGAAACACCATATATTTT.

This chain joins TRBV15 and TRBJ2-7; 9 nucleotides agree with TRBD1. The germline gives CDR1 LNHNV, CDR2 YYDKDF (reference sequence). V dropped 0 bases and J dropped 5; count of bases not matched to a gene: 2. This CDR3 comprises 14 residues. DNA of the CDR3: TGTGCCACCAGCAGAGATGGGACAGGGCACGAGCAGTACTTC. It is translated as CATSRDGTGHEQYF.